These 20 T cell receptor beta chains originate from one sample sequenced in a study of blood T cell repertoires in COVID-19. Produced via immunoSEQ multiplex PCR; TCRdb's table is partial and in-frame only. The sample shows tens of thousands of clones, more than 70% of them seen only once. The specimen was peripheral blood. The receptors stem from a woman older than 75 with acute or convalescent COVID-19.

This clone showed up just once. The chain employs TRBV27 and TRBJ1-1; D is unclear. V lost 1 base and J 2 bases, leaving 11 bases between the germline ends. Germline loops: CDR1 MNHEY, CDR2 SMNVEV (reference sequence). The CDR3 is made up of 15 amino acids. In DNA, the CDR3 is TGTGCCAGCAGTTTATGGGCAGGCCGAAACACTGAAGCTTTCTTT. Translated: CASSLWAGRNTEAFF.

The genes are TRBV10-3 and TRBJ2-3, with D possibly TRBD1 on 6 matching bases. Looked up from germline, CDR1 is ENHRY and CDR2 is SYGVKD. Between the trimmed V and J ends, which lost 3 bases and 0 bases, there was a span of 10 bases. This CDR3 is built from 15 residues. The CDR3 sequence: CAISEGGKSTDTQYF. The CDR3 coding sequence is TGTGCCATCAGTGAAGGGGGAAAAAGCACAGATACGCAGTATTTT.

The chain joins TRBV9 to TRBJ2-5, with a possible D match to TRBD2 (6 bases). The V gene's germline CDR1 is SGDLS and CDR2 YYNGEE. The CDR3 sequence is 16 residues long. Trimming removed 0 bases from V and 1 base from J, with 13 bases in between. The CDR3 DNA reads TGTGCCAGCAGCGTAGCTGCGGGGCAGGTCCAAGAGACCCAGTACTTC. Its protein product is CASSVAAGQVQETQYF.

V is TRBV27 and J is TRBJ1-6, with 8 bases matching TRBD1. The CDR3 spans 15 residues. With V trimmed by 6 bases and J by 5 bases, 6 bases remained unmatched. In germline, CDR1 is MNHEY, CDR2 SMNVEV (reference sequence). CDR3 region: CASRGWGQDNSPLHF. The CDR3 bases are TGTGCCAGCAGGGGCTGGGGACAGGATAATTCACCCCTCCACTTT.

The chain links TRBV18 to TRBJ1-3; the match to TRBD1 covers 8 bases. V was clipped by 2 bases and J by 4 bases; unmatched bases: 13. The V gene's germline CDR1 is KGHSH and CDR2 LQKENI. CDR3 length: 18 amino acids. The CDR3 region has the DNA TGTGCCAGCTCACCAGGGCTAGGGACAGGCGGAGGAGGAAACACCATATATTTT. It specifies CASSPGLGTGGGGNTIYF.

V gene TRBV9 combines with J gene TRBJ1-1; D ambiguous. Germline CDR1 reads SGDLS; CDR2 reads YYNGEE. Trimming took 3 bases from V and 1 from J, leaving 10 bases between them. The CDR3 has 14 amino acids. CDR3 nucleotides: TGTGCCAGCAGCGCAAGGAGGGAGAACACTGAAGCTTTCTTT. This encodes CASSARRENTEAFF.

The chain links TRBV18 to TRBJ2-2; 8 bases line up with TRBD1. J gave up 2 bases and V 4 bases, and 9 bases lay outside the gene matches. Germline-derived CDR1 and CDR2 are KGHSH and LQKENI. There are 17 residues in the CDR3. DNA of the CDR3: TGTGCCAGCTCACTCCTTACGGGACAGGTTAACACCGGGGAGCTGTTTTTT. Encoded protein: CASSLLTGQVNTGELFF.

This clone came up once. The chain is built from TRBV2 and TRBJ2-7, with TRBD2 matching over 9 bases. V was pared by 7 bases and J by 3 bases, with 7 bases of the junction left unmatched. The CDR3 has 14 amino acids. CDR1 is SNHLY and CDR2 is FYNNEI in the germline V gene. CDR3 residues: CASNTLAGLYEQYF. The CDR3 DNA reads TGTGCCAGCAATACCCTAGCGGGGCTCTACGAGCAGTACTTC.

The chain is built from TRBV6-2 or TRBV6-3 and TRBJ1-4; D not resolved. V dropped 0 bases and J dropped 5 bases, with 10 bases sitting between them. The CDR3 consists of 15 residues. Germline V gene data show CDR1 as MNHEY and CDR2 as SVGEGT. The DNA for the CDR3 is TGTGCCAGCAGTTACTCTTACGGGAACAATGAAAAACTGTTTTTT. Protein: CASSYSYGNNEKLFF.

The V call is TRBV18, the J call TRBJ1-2; D remains ambiguous. CDR1 is KGHSH and CDR2 is LQKENI in the germline V gene. There are 16 residues in the CDR3. Between the trimmed V and J ends, which lost 3 bases and 6 bases, there was a span of 20 bases. CDR3 in DNA: TGTGCCAGCTCACCGCTACCGGGCTACGACGGGGATGGCTACACCTTC. Amino acid sequence: CASSPLPGYDGDGYTF.

CDR3 amino acids: CASTVRGGPQHF. The CDR3 DNA follows: TGTGCCAGCACCGTGAGGGGGGGGCCCCAGCATTTT. V usage is TRBV2 and J usage is TRBJ1-5, with D possibly being TRBD1 (6 bases). This CDR3 is 12 amino acids long. CDR1 and CDR2 (germline): SNHLY, FYNNEI. The germline V and J ends were trimmed by 7 bases and 9 bases, with 13 bases remaining between them.

V is TRBV5-4 and J is TRBJ2-1; D is undetermined. Trimming stripped 1 base from V and 0 bases from J, with 8 bases between. CDR3 size: 15 residues. CDR1 SGHNT and CDR2 YYREEE come from the germline V gene (reference sequence). In nucleotides, the CDR3 is TGTGCCAGCAGCTTGAAAGCGTCCTCCTACAATGAGCAGTTCTTC. Encoded protein: CASSLKASSYNEQFF.

A single count supports this clone. V gene TRBV7-6 combines with J gene TRBJ2-3; 9 nucleotides align to TRBD2. The CDR3 runs 16 residues. Unmatched junction bases numbered 3, after V lost 0 bases and J lost 2 bases. CDR1 SGHVS and CDR2 FNYEAQ come from the germline V gene. This chain's CDR3 is CASSLAGGGATDTQYF. The CDR3 DNA sequence: TGTGCCAGCAGCTTAGCTGGCGGGGGGGCCACAGATACGCAGTATTTT.

V is TRBV7-2 and J is TRBJ1-4; TRBD1 matches at 9 bases. The CDR3 runs to 14 residues. Trimming took 4 bases from V and 7 from J; bases not matched to a gene: 4. Germline V gene sequence: CDR1 SGHTA, CDR2 FQGNSA. The CDR3 bases are TGTGCCAGCAGCTACAGGGGGCAGGGTGAAAAACTGTTTTTT. Its protein product is CASSYRGQGEKLFF.

This clone was detected only a few times. V usage is TRBV12-2 and J usage is TRBJ2-2; TRBD2, the table's D call, lacks a check against the DNA. TRBV12-2 is reported as a pseudogene. The CDR3 consists of 17 residues. CDR3 protein: CASRRQTELANTGELFF. CDR3 DNA: TGTGCAAGTCGCCGACAAACCGAACTAGCGAACACCGGGGAGCTGTTTTTT.

The V call is TRBV18, the J call TRBJ1-3; 7 bases are shared with TRBD1. Germline V gene sequence: CDR1 KGHSH, CDR2 LQKENI. This CDR3 comprises 15 residues. J gave up 4 bases and V 3 bases, and 6 bases lay outside the gene matches. DNA for the CDR3: TGTGCCAGCTCACCTCTGACAGGGTCCGGAAACACCATATATTTT. Residues: CASSPLTGSGNTIYF.

V gene TRBV5-1 combines with J gene TRBJ2-3; 7 nucleotides agree with TRBD2. CDR1 and CDR2 from the germline V gene are SGHRS and YFSETQ. The CDR3 covers 14 residues. V was pared by 5 bases and J by 9 bases, with 12 bases of the junction left unmatched. DNA of the CDR3: TGCGCCAGCAGTCTTACTAGCGCCCAGGACACGCAGTATTTT. It codes for CASSLTSAQDTQYF.

This clone appeared once. The chain recombines TRBV28 with TRBJ2-6; TRBD2 agrees at 9 bases. The V gene end was trimmed by 0 bases and the J gene end by 0 bases; junction bases not matched to a gene: 3. This CDR3 region has 18 residues. Germline V CDR1 and CDR2: MDHEN, SYDVKM. As DNA, the CDR3 is TGTGCCAGCAGTTTATGGCCTAGCGGGAACTCTGGGGCCAACGTCCTGACTTTC. This translates into CASSLWPSGNSGANVLTF.

The chain has TRBV5-1 and TRBJ2-7; D not certain. The V end was cut by 1 base, the J end by 3 bases, with 11 bases between. Germline V gene data show CDR1 as SGHRS and CDR2 as YFSETQ. The CDR3 runs to 14 residues. The CDR3 bases are TGCGCCAGCAGCTTGTGGCCTCCGGGCTACGAGCAGTACTTC. Translating it yields CASSLWPPGYEQYF. Supplemented by reference TRBV5-1 and TRBJ2-7, the full variable domain reads KAGVTQTPRYLIKTRGQQVTLSCSPISGHRSVSWYQQTPGQGLQFLFEYFSETQRNKGNFPGRFSGRQFSNSRSEMNVSTLELGDSALYLCASSLWPPGYEQYFGPGTRLTVT.

The chain employs TRBV19 and TRBJ1-2; D may be TRBD1 (5 bases). Trimming took 6 bases from V and 8 from J, leaving 16 bases between them. Germline V gives CDR1 LNHDA, CDR2 SQIVND (reference sequence). The CDR3 spans 13 residues. Here the CDR3 DNA reads TGTGCCAGTAGGGGGCAAGGGGATCGAGGCTACACCTTC. Translated, it gives CASRGQGDRGYTF.